The rows below give T cell receptor beta chains drawn from one sample of a study of T cells in Graves' hyperthyroidism and ophthalmopathy. TCRdb re-derived calls from the multiplex PCR reads in MiXCR, one entry per CDR3 protein. The sample contains approximately 380,000 distinct CDR3 sequences, about a fifth of which appear only once. What was sequenced was blood. The receptors were gathered from a man younger than 35 with Graves' ophthalmopathy. The CDR3 runs from the conserved cysteine through the conserved F or W. D genes are given only for firm matches. Size is stated for part of the rows, as once, few or many counts, or as a class when the clone is expanded.

TRBD2	many	TRBV7-3	TRBJ2-3	TGTGCCAGCAGCTTAAATAGCGGGGACACAGATACGCAGTATTTT	CASSLNSGDTDTQYF
.	.	TRBV9	TRBJ2-3	TGTGCCAGCAGCGTAGCAGGACTATCCGTAAATACGCAGTATTTT	CASSVAGLSVNTQYF
.	few	TRBV9	TRBJ2-7	.	CASSVGAGAPYF
.	many	TRBV3-1	TRBJ1-4	TGTGCCAGCAGTACGGGGCAGGAAAAACTGTTTTTT	CASSTGQEKLFF
TRBD1	.	TRBV11-2	TRBJ2-7	TGTGCCAGCCTCGGCGGACAGGGGGGCGGTAGGTCCTACGAGCAGTACTTC	CASLGGQGGGRSYEQYF
.	few	TRBV20-1	TRBJ1-6	TGCAGTGCACTACAGAGCTCCTATAATTCACCCCTCCACTTT	CSALQSSYNSPLHF
TRBD2	.	TRBV7-7	TRBJ2-2	TGTGCTAGCAGCCCCCGCCTCTTTGGAGCGGGGGTCACCGGGGAGCTGTTTTTT	CASSPRLFGAGVTGELFF
.	.	TRBV15	TRBJ2-2	TGTGCCACCAGCAGAGATCGGGCTAGCCAGGGGACCGGGGAGCTGTTTTTT	CATSRDRASQGTGELFF
.	many	TRBV5-1	TRBJ2-7	TGCGCCAGCAGCTCCCATCGGGACCACGAGCAGTACTTC	CASSSHRDHEQYF
.	few	TRBV7-3	TRBJ2-1	TGTGCCAGCAGCTTAAACCAAAATGAGCAGTTCTTC	CASSLNQNEQFF
.	many	TRBV28	TRBJ1-2	TGTGCCAGCAGTTCCGCACCGGGAAACTATGGCTACACCTTC	CASSSAPGNYGYTF
.	many	TRBV14	TRBJ1-1	TGTGCCAGCAGCCAGATGATGAACACTGAAGCTTTCTTT	CASSQMMNTEAFF
.	few	TRBV7-3	TRBJ2-7	TGTGCCAGCAGCTTAGCGGGCAGTACCTACGACGAGCAGTACTTC	CASSLAGSTYDEQYF
.	.	TRBV9	TRBJ2-3	TGTGCCAGCGGGTCCCGGGGTAGCACAGATACGCAGTATTTT	CASGSRGSTDTQYF
TRBD1	.	TRBV24-1	TRBJ2-2	TGTGCCACCAGTGATTTACAGGGGGACACCGGGGAGCTGTTTTTT	CATSDLQGDTGELFF
TRBD1	many	TRBV5-1	TRBJ2-1	TGCGCCAGCAGGACAGGGGATAATGAGCAGTTCTTC	CASRTGDNEQFF
.	many	TRBV20-1	TRBJ1-5	TGCAGTGCTAGGAGACAGCTCAATCAGCCCCAGCATTTT	CSARRQLNQPQHF
.	many	TRBV5-8	TRBJ1-4	TGTGCCAGCAGCTTGGGGGAGTGGAGCCACGGAAATGAAAAACTGTTTTTT	CASSLGEWSHGNEKLFF
.	many	TRBV28	TRBJ1-2	TGTGCCAGCAGTTTATGGGAAGGGGTTGGCTACACCTTC	CASSLWEGVGYTF
.	many	TRBV24-1	TRBJ2-2	TGTGCCACCAGTGATTTCGGGGTTCCCGGGGAGCTGTTTTTT	CATSDFGVPGELFF
.	many	TRBV2	TRBJ2-2	TGTGCCAGCAACGACCCGGGACTCACCTCGAACACCGGGGAGCTGTTTTTT	CASNDPGLTSNTGELFF
TRBD2	many	TRBV5-1	TRBJ2-1	TGCGCCAGCAGCTTGGTTCCGGGAGCGGGGAATGAGCAGTTCTTC	CASSLVPGAGNEQFF
.	many	TRBV12-3/TRBV12-4	TRBJ2-7	TGTGCCAGCAGCTTGGGTGCCTACGAGCAGTACTTC	CASSLGAYEQYF
TRBD2	few	TRBV7-2	TRBJ2-7	TGTGCCAGCACCCCGAAGAGCGGGGGACTCTACGAGCAGTACTTC	CASTPKSGGLYEQYF
TRBD1	many	TRBV28	TRBJ1-5	TGTGCCAGCAACTTTGGACAGGGCTTAAGCAATCAGCCCCAGCATTTT	CASNFGQGLSNQPQHF
.	.	TRBV9	TRBJ2-1	TGTGCCAGCAGCGCTGTGAGGCAGGGGTGGAATGAGCAGTTCTTC	CASSAVRQGWNEQFF
.	.	TRBV11-2	TRBJ2-1	TGTGCCAGCAGCTTTTTAGGGCCGGGGCCCAATGAGCAGTTCTTC	CASSFLGPGPNEQFF
.	many	TRBV18	TRBJ1-1	TGTGCCAGCTCACCTTGGGGGAACACTGAAGCTTTCTTT	CASSPWGNTEAFF
TRBD1	many	TRBV20-1	TRBJ2-1	TGCAGTGCACTACAGGGGGCGCTTGGTAATGAGCAGTTCTTC	CSALQGALGNEQFF
.	few	TRBV11-2	TRBJ1-5	TGTGCCAGCAGCAACGGACAGTTTGGACAGCCCCAGCATTTT	CASSNGQFGQPQHF
TRBD1	.	TRBV28	TRBJ2-2	TGTGCCAGCATCGTCAGGGGGCCGATCGGGGAGCTGTTTTTT	CASIVRGPIGELFF
.	.	TRBV5-1	TRBJ1-4	TGCGCCAGCAACCGGGACGGGGGGGGTGAAAAACTGTTTTTT	CASNRDGGGEKLFF
TRBD2	few	TRBV29-1	TRBJ2-1	TGCAGCGTTGGCGGGGGGAGCTCCTACAATGAGCAGTTCTTC	CSVGGGSSYNEQFF
TRBD2	.	TRBV14	TRBJ2-3	TGTGCCAGCAGCCAATTCGGGACTAGCGTGACAGATACGCAGTATTTT	CASSQFGTSVTDTQYF
TRBD2	.	TRBV3-1	TRBJ2-7	TGTGCCAGCAGCCAAGGACTAGCGGGGGGCGGACCCTACGAGCAGTACTTC	CASSQGLAGGGPYEQYF
.	.	TRBV20-1	TRBJ2-3	TGCAGTGCTAGAGCAGGCACAGATACGCGGTATTTT	CSARAGTDTRYF
.	.	TRBV19	TRBJ1-5	TGTGCCAGTAGAGCCGGGACAAACCTATTAAGGCCCCAGCATTTT	CASRAGTNLLRPQHF
TRBD1	medium-sized	TRBV12-3/TRBV12-4	TRBJ1-2	TGTGCCAGCAGCCCCGGACAGGGGGTTGGCTACACCTTC	CASSPGQGVGYTF
TRBD2	.	TRBV4-1	TRBJ2-5	TGCGCCAGCGCGGGGGGGCTCGTGGAGACCCAGTACTTC	CASAGGLVETQYF
TRBD2	many	TRBV2	TRBJ2-1	TGTGCCAGCAGTTGGACTAGCGGGGGGGCCTCCTACAATGAGCAGTTCTTC	CASSWTSGGASYNEQFF
.	few	TRBV19	TRBJ2-7	TGTGCCAGTAGTCCCTTCAGCGGAAATTACGAGCAGTACTTC	CASSPFSGNYEQYF
TRBD1	few	TRBV15	TRBJ2-3	TGTGCCACCAGCAGACGTCAGACAGGGGGCATCGATACGCAGTATTTT	CATSRRQTGGIDTQYF
TRBD2	many	TRBV20-1	TRBJ2-3	TGCAGTGCCAGACTAGCGGGGAGCACAGATACGCAGTATTTT	CSARLAGSTDTQYF
.	many	TRBV6-2/TRBV6-3	TRBJ2-5	TGTGCCAGCAGTTACCGGGAAACAGGGTCCGAGACCCAGTACTTC	CASSYRETGSETQYF
.	many	TRBV3-1	TRBJ1-2	TGTGCCAGCAGCCCCCGGCCGGGGGGCTACACCTTC	CASSPRPGGYTF